This TCR beta chain was observed in a study of persistence of HIV-infected CD4 T cells. The libraries were made with immunoSEQ version 4 in survey mode. Produced via immunoSEQ multiplex PCR; TCRdb's table is partial and in-frame only. Found here are 46,000 or so clones, about 80% of them singletons; the top ten hold about 3%. Remarks on this clone: Its antigen is not known.

Germline V gives CDR1 KGHSH, CDR2 LQKENI. Trimming shortened V by 4 bases and J by 8 bases, and 15 bases separated the two germline ends. The CDR3 spans 14 residues. Cells were stimulated with CMV-infected fibroblast lysates at roughly 9.1 ug/mL. CD40L/CD69 double-negative CD45RO-high memory CD4+ T cells were collected. This receptor was obtained from an adult man with HIV who was CMV-seropositive. The sample in question was CD4+ T cells sorted from PBMCs after approximately 20-hour stimulation, obtained from a patient who received antiretroviral therapy. V usage is TRBV18 and J usage is TRBJ2-1; the D gene could be TRBD1 or TRBD2 (5 bases each). DNA of the CDR3: TGTGCCAGCTCACAAGGGGTTGCCGGGGATGAGCAGTTCTTC. Residues: CASSQGVAGDEQFF.